The 16 T cell receptor beta chains below all came from one sample that was sequenced in a study of cytomegalovirus exposure and HLA in healthy donors. With 60 Vbeta and 13 Jbeta primers, the PCR was carried out. Produced via immunoSEQ multiplex PCR; TCRdb's table is partial and in-frame only. Altogether approximately 50,000 clones are present, 60% to 85% being singletons, with the ten largest covering around 8.1%. Sequenced: PBMCs. All receptors come from a man aged 30-40 years in good health and CMV-seropositive.

This chain connects TRBV15 to TRBJ2-3, with TRBD2 as a possible D gene (5 bases). The CDR3 spans 11 residues. Germline assignment: CDR1 LNHNV and CDR2 YYDKDF (reference sequence). Between the trimmed V and J ends, which lost 8 bases and 4 bases, there was a span of 7 bases. The CDR3 bases are TGTGCCACCCTCGGGGCAGATACGCAGTATTTT. Translated: CATLGADTQYF.

The V gene is TRBV9, the J gene TRBJ1-2; TRBD1 agrees at 7 bases. The CDR3 totals 15 residues. The junction had 6 bases not matched to a gene; V was cut back by 0 bases and J by 4 bases. Germline CDR1 and CDR2: SGDLS and YYNGEE. The CDR3 loop reads CASSVDVTGLYGYTF. In DNA, the CDR3 is TGTGCCAGCAGCGTAGACGTGACAGGGCTCTATGGCTACACCTTC.

The CDR3 sequence: CASSLGLEGYNSPLHF. As DNA, the CDR3 is TGTGCCAGCAGCTTAGGCTTAGAGGGTTATAATTCACCCCTCCACTTT. This rearrangement joins TRBV11-2 to TRBJ1-6; D is uncertain. CDR1 and CDR2 from the germline V gene are SGHAT and FQNNGV. Trimming removed 1 base from V and 4 bases from J, with 11 bases in between. The CDR3 is 16 amino acids.

The V call is TRBV9, the J call TRBJ2-7; D might be TRBD1 (6 bases). The germline V gene encodes CDR1 SGDLS and CDR2 YYNGEE. V was clipped by 3 bases and J by 4 bases, with 14 bases between them. The CDR3 totals 14 residues. The CDR3 nucleotides read TGTGCCAGCAGCGCGACAGGTTTAGGGTACGAGCAGTACTTC. It codes for CASSATGLGYEQYF.

The chain uses TRBV18 and TRBJ2-7, with D maybe TRBD1 (6 bases). CDR3 length equals 14 residues. V was trimmed by 3 bases and J by 7 bases, leaving 16 bases between them. CDR1 KGHSH and CDR2 LQKENI come from the germline V gene. The DNA of the CDR3 is TGTGCCAGCTCACCTATTTCGGGACATGAGGAGCAGTACTTC. Translation gives CASSPISGHEEQYF.

V is TRBV28 and J is TRBJ1-2, with D maybe TRBD1 (5 bases). Trimming left V 2 bases short and J 8 bases short, with 12 bases between. Germline CDR1 MDHEN, CDR2 SYDVKM. CDR3 length: 13 amino acids. The CDR3 nucleotides read TGTGCCAGCAGTTTACGCGATTGGGGCGGCTACACCTTC. Its translation is CASSLRDWGGYTF.

The chain is built from TRBV29-1 and TRBJ1-2; no reliable D call. The CDR3 runs 12 residues. The V and J ends lost 6 bases and 3 bases respectively, with 11 bases between them. The germline gives CDR1 SQVTM, CDR2 ANQGSEA. CDR3 coding DNA: TGCAGCGTCTTACAGAGAGACTATGGCTACACCTTC. Translating it yields CSVLQRDYGYTF.

The chain combines TRBV27 with TRBJ1-2; 10 bases agree with TRBD1. The CDR3 has 16 amino acids. V lost 3 bases to trimming and J lost 4 bases; unmatched junction nucleotides: 8. Germline V gives CDR1 MNHEY, CDR2 SMNVEV (reference sequence). The CDR3 is CASSLDGDRGPYGYTF. DNA of the CDR3: TGTGCCAGCAGTTTGGACGGCGACAGGGGGCCCTATGGCTACACCTTC.

This clone was detected a few times. The chain employs TRBV28 and TRBJ1-1, with 8 bases fitting TRBD1. Germline CDR1 MDHEN, CDR2 SYDVKM. The CDR3 is made up of 15 amino acids. J was trimmed by 5 bases and V by 5 bases; bases with no gene match: 10. Here the CDR3 reads CASSPQGTGGTEAFF. The CDR3 coding sequence is TGTGCCAGCAGTCCTCAGGGGACAGGTGGTACTGAAGCTTTCTTT.

The chain is built from TRBV27 and TRBJ1-5; 8 bases map to TRBD1. V dropped 6 bases and J dropped 8; count of bases not matched to a gene: 12. CDR3 size: 15 residues. Germline values: CDR1 MNHEY, CDR2 SMNVEV (reference sequence). CDR3 sequence: CASRTGAIAGEPQHF. CDR3 DNA: TGTGCCAGCAGGACAGGGGCCATCGCGGGGGAGCCCCAGCATTTT.

The rearrangement joins TRBV18 to TRBJ1-1, with no clear D. Looked up from germline, CDR1 is KGHSH and CDR2 is LQKENI. The CDR3 consists of 16 residues. Trimming left V 4 bases short and J 1 base short, with 16 bases between. This CDR3 is CASSHASGRENTEAFF. In DNA, the CDR3 is TGTGCCAGCTCACATGCTTCCGGGAGGGAGAACACTGAAGCTTTCTTT.

This chain uses TRBV9 with TRBJ2-1; D is perhaps TRBD2 (6 bases). The germline V and J ends were trimmed by 0 bases and 9 bases, with 13 bases remaining between them. CDR1 SGDLS and CDR2 YYNGEE come from the germline V gene. This CDR3 comprises 14 residues. CDR3 nucleotides: TGTGCCAGCAGCGTAGGAGGAGGGTACGGTGAGCAGTTCTTC. Translating it yields CASSVGGGYGEQFF.

J is TRBJ2-5 and V is TRBV6-5, with D possibly being TRBD2 (5 bases). V gave up 0 bases and J gave up 7 bases, with 9 bases separating them. CDR1 is MNHEY and CDR2 is SVGAGI in the germline V gene. There are 13 residues in the CDR3. The CDR3 DNA follows: TGTGCCAGCAGTTACTCGGCGGGCGGGACCCAGTACTTC. It codes for CASSYSAGGTQYF.

This clone was seen only once. The chain joins TRBV28 to TRBJ1-1; D might be TRBD1 (6 bases). Trimming removed 6 bases at V and 1 base at J, with 15 bases between. Germline CDR1 and CDR2: MDHEN and SYDVKM. The CDR3 sequence is 15 residues long. The CDR3 reads CASSQRGGSNTEAFF. For the CDR3, the DNA is TGTGCCAGCAGCCAAAGGGGGGGGTCGAACACTGAAGCTTTCTTT.

V gene TRBV28 combines with J gene TRBJ1-3; D is possibly TRBD1 (6 bases). V lost 4 bases, J lost 0 bases, and 16 bases lay in between. CDR3 length: 17 amino acids. Germline V CDR1 and CDR2: MDHEN, SYDVKM. CDR3 protein: CASSSGEGILSGNTIYF. The CDR3 DNA sequence: TGTGCCAGCAGTTCAGGGGAAGGGATACTCTCTGGAAACACCATATATTTT.

This chain connects TRBV6-1 to TRBJ2-3; 9 bases line up with TRBD2. V was clipped by 3 bases and J by 6 bases; unmatched bases: 4. CDR3 size: 14 residues. Germline assignment: CDR1 MNHNS and CDR2 SASEGT. The CDR3 protein is CASSDSSGGDTQYF. The CDR3 nucleotides are TGTGCCAGCAGTGACTCCAGCGGGGGGGATACGCAGTATTTT.